These 32 T cell receptor beta chains came from one sample sequenced in a study of vaccination effects on CD4 cells after COVID-19. Their specific antigens are unknown. ViraFEST used viral peptide pools to expand antigen-specific CD4+ T cells before sequencing. Subsequent to a culture period of nine to ten days, CD4+ T cells were isolated. Either the BNT162b2 or mRNA-1273 vaccine was given to participants in two doses. TCRdb keeps only in-frame clones here, not all; method: immunoSEQ multiplex PCR. The sample shows around 24,000 clones, roughly 79% of them seen only once. The specimen was CD4+ T cells from PBMCs cultured with SARS-CoV-2 spike peptides, collected after COVID-19 vaccination. These receptors originate from a human donor who received a COVID-19 vaccine. Some clones in this sample may be carry-over from other donors' samples.

This chain links TRBV7-2 with TRBJ2-1; 7 bases map to TRBD2. V gave up 3 bases and J gave up 3 bases; unmatched junction bases: 2. CDR3 size: 14 residues. Germline V gene sequence: CDR1 SGHTA, CDR2 FQGNSA. The CDR3 spells CASSFGGGYNEQFF. The CDR3 nucleotides read TGTGCCAGCAGCTTTGGCGGGGGCTACAATGAGCAGTTCTTC.

V and J are TRBV30 and TRBJ1-2; tentatively, D is TRBD1 (6 bases). Trimming removed 2 bases from V and 5 bases from J, with 12 bases in between. This CDR3 is 13 amino acids long. Per the germline V gene, CDR1 is GTSNPN and CDR2 is SVGIG (reference sequence). The CDR3 spells CAWSRDTGYGYTF. The CDR3, as DNA: TGTGCCTGGAGTCGGGACACGGGATATGGCTACACCTTC.

This rearrangement joins TRBV5-1 to TRBJ1-1, with 8 bases that match TRBD1. Trimming at V came to 3 bases and at J to 0 bases, leaving 7 bases not matched to a gene. Germline V gene lookup returns CDR1 SGHRS and CDR2 YFSETQ. The CDR3 totals 16 residues. CDR3 loop: CASSWGTGEMNTEAFF. CDR3 bases: TGCGCCAGCAGCTGGGGGACAGGTGAGATGAACACTGAAGCTTTCTTT. The full variable domain, with the rest looked up from reference TRBV5-1 and TRBJ1-1, is KAGVTQTPRYLIKTRGQQVTLSCSPISGHRSVSWYQQTPGQGLQFLFEYFSETQRNKGNFPGRFSGRQFSNSRSEMNVSTLELGDSALYLCASSWGTGEMNTEAFFGQGTRLTVV.

The V and J genes are TRBV19 and TRBJ2-4; D may be TRBD1 (5 bases). The CDR3 consists of 16 residues. V was cut by 0 bases and J by 3 bases, with 12 bases left in between. Germline CDR1 is LNHDA and CDR2 is SQIVND (reference sequence). This CDR3 is CASSIDDYGHKNIQYF. CDR3 sequence (DNA): TGTGCCAGTAGTATAGATGATTACGGACACAAAAACATTCAGTACTTC.

This chain joins TRBV11-3 and TRBJ2-1; D is undetermined. The CDR3 is made up of 13 amino acids. Germline CDR1 is SGHNT and CDR2 is YENEEA. V was clipped by 3 bases and J by 3 bases, with 6 bases between them. In nucleotides, the CDR3 is TGTGCCAGCAGCTTCCATAGCTACAATGAGCAGTTCTTC. Residues: CASSFHSYNEQFF.

This chain uses TRBV4-2 with TRBJ1-1; D not certain. In germline, CDR1 is LGHNA, CDR2 YNFKEQ. Trimming took off 0 bases at V and 11 bases at J, with 22 bases between the two ends. This CDR3 comprises 16 residues. The CDR3 nucleotides are TGTGCCAGCAGCCAAGATAGTGGTAACTACCCACGTTGGGCTTTCTTT. This gives the protein CASSQDSGNYPRWAFF.

This clone was recorded a few times. CDR3 nucleotides: TGTGCCTTGAATCCGGGACAGGGGGCATACGAGCAGTACGTC. This sequence encodes CALNPGQGAYEQYV. The V call is TRBV19, the J call TRBJ2-7; TRBD1 agrees at 12 bases. V trimming: 11 bases; J trimming: 4 bases; junction bases outside the gene matches: 9. Per the germline V gene, CDR1 is LNHDA and CDR2 is SQIVND (reference sequence). The CDR3 length is 14 residues.

The V and J genes are TRBV10-1 and TRBJ1-4; weak D call: TRBD1 (6 bases). Trimming stripped 6 bases from V and 3 bases from J, with 17 bases between. Germline CDR1 and CDR2: WNHNN and SYGVQD (reference sequence). The CDR3 covers 16 residues. CDR3 in amino acids: CASRKQGSGPNEKLFF. The CDR3 DNA sequence: TGCGCCAGCAGAAAACAGGGAAGTGGGCCTAATGAAAAACTGTTTTTT.

The chain has TRBV28 and TRBJ2-7; TRBD2 is a possible D gene (5 bases). V was clipped by 2 bases and J by 2 bases, with 10 bases between them. The CDR3 extends over 14 amino acids. Germline V lookup: CDR1 MDHEN, CDR2 SYDVKM. The CDR3 DNA is TGTGCCAGCAGTTTAGGAGGTATCGCCTACGAGCAGTACGTC. It codes for CASSLGGIAYEQYV.

The rearrangement links TRBV30 to TRBJ1-2; D is perhaps TRBD1 (5 bases). CDR1 and CDR2 (germline): GTSNPN, SVGIG (reference sequence). This CDR3 region has 13 residues. The V end was cut by 3 bases, the J end by 8 bases, with 16 bases between. For the CDR3, the DNA is TGTGCCTGGAGCCGCCCCCCCAGGGAGGGCTACACCTTC. The encoded protein is CAWSRPPREGYTF.

Only one count was recorded for this clone. The CDR3 here is CASSRSGGETQYF. CDR3 nucleotides: TGTGCCAGCAGTCGTAGCGGGGGGGAGACCCAGTACTTC. This chain joins TRBV7-3 and TRBJ2-5, with 10 bases lining up with TRBD2. CDR3 size: 13 residues. The germline V gene has CDR1 SGHTA and CDR2 FQGTGA. V gave up 6 bases and J gave up 5 bases; unmatched junction bases: 3.

V and J are TRBV5-1 and TRBJ2-5, with a weak D call TRBD1 (6 bases). The germline V gene has CDR1 SGHRS and CDR2 YFSETQ. The CDR3 totals 14 residues. V was clipped by 2 bases and J by 5 bases, with 13 bases between them. The CDR3 here is CASSFDRPGETQYF. CDR3 nucleotides: TGCGCCAGCAGCTTTGACAGGCCAGGCGAGACCCAGTACTTC.

This clone was seen a few times. The V and J genes are TRBV5-4 and TRBJ1-2, with D possibly TRBD1 on 6 matching bases. Germline V gene lookup returns CDR1 SGHNT and CDR2 YYREEE (reference sequence). Trimming removed 0 bases at V and 7 bases at J, with 13 bases between. This CDR3 contains 14 residues. For the CDR3, the DNA is TGTGCCAGCAGCTTGGGAGGGGGGCCTGGTGGCTACACCTTC. It yields the protein CASSLGGGPGGYTF.

This clone has a handful of counts. J is TRBJ2-7 and V is TRBV6-1, with D tentatively TRBD1 (5 bases). This CDR3 region has 13 residues. Trimming stripped 0 bases from V and 9 bases from J, with 12 bases between. Germline V gives CDR1 MNHNS, CDR2 SASEGT. CDR3: CASSEAGHLGQYV. The CDR3 nucleotides read TGTGCCAGCAGTGAAGCGGGGCATCTGGGGCAGTACGTC.

In this sample, this clone turned up a few times. The V gene is TRBV5-1, the J gene TRBJ2-1, with a tentative D call TRBD2 (5 bases). The V end was cut by 0 bases, the J end by 0 bases, with 10 bases between. This CDR3 is built from 16 residues. The V gene's germline CDR1 is SGHRS and CDR2 YFSETQ. CDR3 residues: CASSLGAVSSYNEQFF. The DNA of the CDR3 is TGCGCCAGCAGCTTGGGAGCGGTGAGCTCCTACAATGAGCAGTTCTTC.

The chain links TRBV24-1 to TRBJ2-1; D is unresolved. The CDR3 runs 15 residues. CDR1 is KGHDR and CDR2 is SFDVKD in the germline V gene. Trimming took off 1 base at V and 5 bases at J, with 11 bases between the two ends. CDR3 residues: CATSDFTSSHNEQFF. The CDR3 nucleotides read TGTGCCACCAGTGATTTTACCAGTTCCCACAATGAGCAGTTCTTC.

The CDR3 DNA follows: TGCGCCAGCAGCCAAGATGGGGGCGGACGAGGTTGGTATGGCTACACCTTC. It translates to CASSQDGGGRGWYGYTF. The chain uses TRBV4-1 and TRBJ1-2; D possibly corresponds to TRBD1 (6 bases). The V and J ends lost 0 bases and 5 bases respectively, with 19 bases between them. The CDR3 has 17 amino acids. Germline-derived CDR1 and CDR2 are MGHRA and YSYEKL.

This clone showed up just a few times. This chain uses TRBV2 with TRBJ2-1; 9 bases map to TRBD1. In germline, CDR1 is SNHLY, CDR2 FYNNEI. V trimming: 5 bases; J trimming: 2 bases; junction bases outside the gene matches: 4. This CDR3 region has 15 residues. CDR3 amino acids: CASSLGTGTYNEQFF. The DNA for the CDR3 is TGTGCCAGCAGTTTGGGGACAGGGACCTACAATGAGCAGTTCTTC. Full variable domain (outside the CDR3, taken from reference TRBV2 and TRBJ2-1): EPEVTQTPSHQVTQMGQEVILRCVPISNHLYFYWYRQILGQKVEFLVSFYNNEISEKSEIFDDQFSVERPDGSNFTLKIRSTKLEDSAMYFCASSLGTGTYNEQFFGPGTRLTVL.

This chain links TRBV18 with TRBJ2-1, with 10 bases that match TRBD2. Germline assignment: CDR1 KGHSH and CDR2 LQKENI. This CDR3 has 17 amino acids. V trimming: 0 bases; J trimming: 0 bases; junction bases outside the gene matches: 2. The chain's CDR3 is CASSPPSSGSSYNEQFF. CDR3 in DNA: TGTGCCAGCTCACCACCGTCTAGCGGGAGCTCCTACAATGAGCAGTTCTTC.

This rearrangement joins TRBV23-1 to TRBJ1-1; D is unresolved. TRBV23-1 is recorded as an ORF, its role being uncertain. V was shortened by 0 bases and J by 6 bases, with 8 bases between the two germline ends. This CDR3 is 13 amino acids long. CDR3 amino acids: CASSQSGRSEAFF. CDR3 DNA: TGCGCCAGCAGTCAATCCGGCAGGTCTGAAGCTTTCTTT.

The chain's CDR3 is CASSQDRGWPTDTQYF. The CDR3 DNA reads TGTGCCAGCAGCCAAGATCGGGGGTGGCCGACAGATACGCAGTATTTT. This chain joins TRBV3-1 (or the pseudogene TRBV3-2) and TRBJ2-3, with D maybe TRBD2 (6 bases). Germline loops: CDR1 LGHDT, CDR2 YNNKEL (reference sequence). Trimming removed 0 bases at V and 3 bases at J, with 13 bases between. This CDR3 has 16 amino acids.

The rearrangement uses TRBV3-1 (or the pseudogene TRBV3-2) and TRBJ2-5, with 8 positions matching TRBD2. Germline trimming cut 6 bases from V and 4 bases from J; bases unmatched to any gene: 4. The CDR3 length is 13 residues. CDR1 and CDR2 from the germline V gene are LGHDT and YNNKEL (reference sequence). The chain's CDR3 is CASSYTSGETQYF. The CDR3 DNA reads as TGTGCCAGCAGTTACACTAGCGGAGAGACCCAGTACTTC.

V is TRBV20-1 and J is TRBJ2-5; D gene unclear. V was pared by 3 bases and J by 7 bases, with 9 bases between. CDR1 is DFQATT and CDR2 is SNEGSKA in the germline V gene (reference sequence). The CDR3 is 11 amino acids. As DNA, the CDR3 is TGCAGTGCTAGGACCCGTGGGACCCAGTACTTC. This gives the protein CSARTRGTQYF.

A few counts support this clone. The rearrangement links TRBV7-3 to TRBJ2-3, with D possibly being TRBD1 or TRBD2 (5 bases each). The CDR3 has 15 amino acids. V lost 5 bases, J lost 5 bases, and 17 bases lay in between. From germline, CDR1 is SGHTA and CDR2 FQGTGA. This CDR3 is CASSQRRGDEDTQYF. The CDR3 nucleotides read TGTGCCAGCAGCCAAAGGCGAGGGGATGAAGATACGCAGTATTTT.

The rearrangement joins TRBV21-1 to TRBJ1-1. TRBV21-1 is termed a pseudogene. CDR3 length: 14 amino acids. The CDR3 bases are TGTGCCAGCAGCAGCGACAGGGAGGGCACTGAAGCTTTCTTT. Translation gives CASSSDREGTEAFF.

The chain links TRBV27 to TRBJ1-1, with D uncertain. The CDR3 sequence is 15 residues long. The V end lost 1 base, the J end lost 0 bases, and 9 bases lay between the germline ends. Germline CDR1 is MNHEY and CDR2 is SMNVEV (reference sequence). CDR3 in DNA: TGTGCCAGCAGTTTATTCGCTGGGGTGAACACTGAAGCTTTCTTT. Residues: CASSLFAGVNTEAFF.

The J gene is TRBJ1-2, the V gene TRBV20-1; D not resolved. The CDR3 sequence is 11 residues long. Between the trimmed V and J ends, which lost 1 base and 5 bases, there was a span of 5 bases. Per the germline V gene, CDR1 is DFQATT and CDR2 is SNEGSKA (reference sequence). The CDR3 coding sequence is TGCAGTGCTAGAGGGGGTTATGGCTACACCTTC. Amino acid sequence: CSARGGYGYTF.

This clone is classed as medium-sized (0.01 to 0.1%). The genes are TRBV5-1 and TRBJ2-1; 7 bases agree with TRBD1. Unmatched junction bases numbered 17, after V lost 5 bases and J lost 9 bases. Germline lookup yields CDR1 SGHRS and CDR2 YFSETQ. There are 16 residues in the CDR3. This chain's CDR3 is CASSRDSPQLGGEQFF. CDR3 nucleotide sequence: TGCGCCAGCAGTCGGGACAGTCCACAATTAGGAGGTGAGCAGTTCTTC.

The chain uses TRBV7-8 and TRBJ2-3, with 8 bases matching TRBD2. This CDR3 contains 16 residues. The germline V gene encodes CDR1 SGHVS and CDR2 FQNEAQ. The ends lost 1 base at V and 5 bases at J; junction bases unmatched: 8. Here the CDR3 DNA reads TGTGCCAGCAGCTTAGTCCTAGCGGGCTCCCTAGATACGCAGTATTTT. Protein product: CASSLVLAGSLDTQYF.

V and J are TRBV15 and TRBJ1-1; a weak D match, TRBD1 (5 bases). The V and J ends lost 1 base and 11 bases respectively, with 14 bases between them. This CDR3 comprises 13 residues. The germline gives CDR1 LNHNV, CDR2 YYDKDF (reference sequence). This CDR3 reads CATSRVGTPYAFF. In DNA form, the CDR3 reads TGTGCCACCAGCAGAGTCGGGACTCCCTATGCTTTCTTT.

The gene calls are TRBV19 and TRBJ1-5, with D uncertain. The germline V gene encodes CDR1 LNHDA and CDR2 SQIVND (reference sequence). V lost 1 base, J lost 5 bases, and 9 bases lay in between. The CDR3 is 14 amino acids. CDR3 DNA: TGTGCCAGTAGTATAGGTCTGAACGATCAGCCCCAGCATTTT. Translated, it gives CASSIGLNDQPQHF.

This rearrangement joins TRBV18 to TRBJ1-4; no clear D. The CDR3 covers 14 residues. Germline V gene lookup returns CDR1 KGHSH and CDR2 LQKENI. Between the trimmed V and J ends, which lost 6 bases and 0 bases, there was a span of 8 bases. In DNA form, the CDR3 reads TGTGCCAGCTCTCGAGATGCAACTAATGAAAAACTGTTTTTT. Its translation: CASSRDATNEKLFF.